This TCR beta chain was retrieved from a study of CD8+CD57+ T cells in acquired aplastic anemia. Study overall: Sorted CD4+ and CD8+ cell DNA averaged around 3.3 ug. Healthy donors yielded around 11 million CD4+ cell reads on average.

Genomic DNA, the template, was used for profiling of the TCR beta VDJ and CDR3. TCRdb used MiXCR to reprocess the reads, holding one entry per CDR3 protein. The table lists 400,000 to 500,000 distinct CDR3 sequences, 65% to 80% of them singletons. As for this clonotype: Its cognate antigen is unknown.

V shed 1 base, J shed 3 bases, and the junction held 5 bases outside the gene matches. From germline, CDR1 is SGHDT and CDR2 YYEEEE. The CDR3 runs 15 residues. Study-wide results and caveats: Patients and controls had CD8+ Simpson's diversity values that were not significantly distinct. A set of around 30 CD8+ CDR3 sequences was shared between patients and controls, and these sequences appeared highly expressed in patients.

The sequence came from a human donor in good health, serving as a control. The sequenced material came from sorted CD4+, CD8+, or CD8+CD57+ T cells (not recorded which) from PBMCs. The V call is TRBV5-6, the J call TRBJ2-3; 7 bases match TRBD2. The CDR3 nucleotides are TGTGCCAGCAGCTTGACTAGCGTGCTAACAGATACGCAGTATTTT. Residues: CASSLTSVLTDTQYF.